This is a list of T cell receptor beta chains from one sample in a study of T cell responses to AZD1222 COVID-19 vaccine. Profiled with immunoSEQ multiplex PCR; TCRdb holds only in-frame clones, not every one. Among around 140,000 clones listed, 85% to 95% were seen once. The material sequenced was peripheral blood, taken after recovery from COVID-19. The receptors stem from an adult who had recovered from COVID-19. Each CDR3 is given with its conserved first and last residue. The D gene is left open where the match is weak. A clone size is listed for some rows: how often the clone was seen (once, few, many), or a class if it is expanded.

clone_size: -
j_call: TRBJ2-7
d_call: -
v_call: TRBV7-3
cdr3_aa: CASSFEGGSSYEQYF
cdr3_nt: TGTGCCAGCAGCTTTGAGGGGGGTAGCTCCTACGAGCAGTACTTC

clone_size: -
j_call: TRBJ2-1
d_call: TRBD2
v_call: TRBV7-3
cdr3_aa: CASSSTSGRALDEQFF
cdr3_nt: TGTGCCAGCAGCTCAACTAGCGGGAGGGCCCTCGATGAGCAGTTCTTC

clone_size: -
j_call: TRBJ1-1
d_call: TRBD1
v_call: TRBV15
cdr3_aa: CATRRETGVDTEAFF
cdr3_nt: TGTGCCACCAGGAGGGAGACAGGGGTTGACACTGAAGCTTTCTTT

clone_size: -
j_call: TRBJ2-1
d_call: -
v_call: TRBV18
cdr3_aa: CASSPRPPTYNEQFF
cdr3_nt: TGTGCCAGCTCACCACGACCGCCTACCTACAATGAGCAGTTCTTC

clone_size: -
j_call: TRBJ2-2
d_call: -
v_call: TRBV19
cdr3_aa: CASRLMSYTGELFF
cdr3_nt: TGTGCCAGTAGGCTTATGAGTTACACCGGGGAGCTGTTTTTT

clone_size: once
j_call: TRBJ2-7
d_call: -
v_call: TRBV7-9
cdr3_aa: CASSFESGNEQYF
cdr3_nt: TGTGCCAGCAGCTTTGAGAGTGGTAACGAGCAGTACTTC

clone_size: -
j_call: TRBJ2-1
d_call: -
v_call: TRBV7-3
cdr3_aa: CASSLQPPGGTPYNEQFF
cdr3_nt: TGTGCCAGCAGCTTACAGCCCCCCGGCGGGACTCCCTACAATGAGCAGTTCTTC

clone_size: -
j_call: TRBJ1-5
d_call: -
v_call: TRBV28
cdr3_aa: CASSRVKNSNQPQHF
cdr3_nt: TGTGCCAGCAGCCGGGTCAAAAATAGCAATCAGCCCCAGCATTTT

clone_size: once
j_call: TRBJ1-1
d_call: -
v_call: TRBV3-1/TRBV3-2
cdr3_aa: CASSQDGQTNTEAFF
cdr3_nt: TGTGCCAGCAGCCAAGATGGCCAGACGAACACTGAAGCTTTCTTT

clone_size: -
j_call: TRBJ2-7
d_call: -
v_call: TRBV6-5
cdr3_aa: CASSRRGGAGEQYF
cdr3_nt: TGTGCCAGCAGCCGACGGGGCGGGGCCGGCGAGCAGTACTTC

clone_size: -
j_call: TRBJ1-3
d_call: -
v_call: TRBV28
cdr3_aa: CASRAGSEEGVGNTIYF
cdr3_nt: TGTGCCAGCAGGGCAGGGTCCGAGGAGGGCGTCGGAAACACCATATATTTT

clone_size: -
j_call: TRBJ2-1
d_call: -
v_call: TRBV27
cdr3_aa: CASSWTPSSYNEQFF
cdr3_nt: TGTGCCAGCTCCTGGACCCCGAGCTCCTACAATGAGCAGTTCTTC

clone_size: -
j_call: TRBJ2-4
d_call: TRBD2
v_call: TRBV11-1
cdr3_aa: CASSPPEAGGNIQYF
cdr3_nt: TGTGCCAGCAGCCCCCCGGAGGCGGGAGGAAACATTCAGTACTTC

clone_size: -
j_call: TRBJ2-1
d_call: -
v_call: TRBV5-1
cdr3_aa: CASSLGSSYNEQFF
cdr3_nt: TGCGCCAGCAGCTTAGGGAGCTCCTACAATGAGCAGTTCTTC

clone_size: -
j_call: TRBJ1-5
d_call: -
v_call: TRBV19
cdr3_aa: CASSIGPTTNQPQHF
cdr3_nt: TGTGCCAGTAGTATAGGCCCTACCACTAATCAGCCCCAGCATTTT

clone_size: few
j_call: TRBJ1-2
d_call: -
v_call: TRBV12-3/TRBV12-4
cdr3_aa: CASSLQGNYGYTF
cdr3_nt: TGTGCCAGCAGCTTGCAAGGGAACTATGGCTACACCTTC

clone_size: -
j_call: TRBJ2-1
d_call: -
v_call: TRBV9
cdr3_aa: CASSVGRDNEQFF
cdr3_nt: TGTGCCAGCAGCGTAGGGCGGGACAATGAGCAGTTCTTC

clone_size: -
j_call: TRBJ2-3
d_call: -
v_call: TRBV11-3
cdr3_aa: CASSSRGTDTQYF
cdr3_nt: TGTGCCAGCAGCTCCCGGGGAACAGATACGCAGTATTTT

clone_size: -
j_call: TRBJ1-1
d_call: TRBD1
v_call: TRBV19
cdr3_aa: CASSAPGTGVGANTEAFF
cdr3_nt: TGTGCCAGTAGTGCACCGGGGACAGGGGTAGGAGCGAACACTGAAGCTTTCTTT

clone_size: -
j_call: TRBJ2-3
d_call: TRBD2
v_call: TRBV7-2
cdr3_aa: CASSLDTSGRPTDTQYF
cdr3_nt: TGTGCCAGCAGCTTAGATACTAGCGGGAGACCCACAGATACGCAGTATTTT

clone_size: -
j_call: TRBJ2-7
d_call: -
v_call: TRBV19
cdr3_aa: CASSILVSSYEQYF
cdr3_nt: TGTGCCAGTAGTATTTTGGTCAGCTCCTACGAGCAGTACTTC

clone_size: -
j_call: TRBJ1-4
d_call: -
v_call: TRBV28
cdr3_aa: CASSGQNEKLFF
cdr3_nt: TGTGCCAGCAGCGGTCAAAATGAAAAACTGTTTTTT

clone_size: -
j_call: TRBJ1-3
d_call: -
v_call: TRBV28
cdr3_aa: CASSLDVGLGNTIYF
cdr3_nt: TGTGCCAGCAGTCTTGATGTAGGGCTGGGAAACACCATATATTTT

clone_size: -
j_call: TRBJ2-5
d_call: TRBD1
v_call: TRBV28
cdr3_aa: CASSLGTGRGETQYF
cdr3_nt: TGTGCCAGCAGTTTAGGGACAGGGAGAGGAGAGACCCAGTACTTC

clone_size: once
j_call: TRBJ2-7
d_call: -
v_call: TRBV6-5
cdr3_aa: CASSPDLYEQYF
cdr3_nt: TGTGCCAGCAGCCCCGACCTCTACGAGCAGTACTTC

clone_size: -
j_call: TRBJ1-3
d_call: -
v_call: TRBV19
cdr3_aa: CASSGDSSSGNTIYF
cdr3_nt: TGTGCCAGTAGTGGTGACTCATCCTCTGGAAACACCATATATTTT

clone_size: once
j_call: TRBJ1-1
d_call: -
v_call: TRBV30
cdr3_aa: CAFTGITGGTEAFF
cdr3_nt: TGTGCTTTTACAGGGATAACCGGCGGCACTGAAGCTTTCTTT

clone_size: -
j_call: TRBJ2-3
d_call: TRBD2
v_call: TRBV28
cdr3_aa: CASSLLTSGSNRNTQYF
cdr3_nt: TGTGCCAGCAGTTTACTAACTAGCGGGAGTAACCGAAATACGCAGTATTTT

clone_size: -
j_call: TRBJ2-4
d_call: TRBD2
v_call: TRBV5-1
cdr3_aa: CASSVNGLAGENLAKNIQYF
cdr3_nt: TGCGCCAGCAGCGTAAATGGACTAGCGGGAGAAAACCTAGCCAAAAACATTCAGTACTTC

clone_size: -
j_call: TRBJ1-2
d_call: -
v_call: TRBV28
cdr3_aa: CASSRDRRYTF
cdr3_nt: TGTGCCAGCAGCCGAGACAGACGGTACACCTTC

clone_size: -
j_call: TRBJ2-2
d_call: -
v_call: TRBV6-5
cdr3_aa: CASSNDPTGELFF
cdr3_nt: TGTGCCAGCAGTAATGATCCAACCGGGGAGCTGTTTTTT

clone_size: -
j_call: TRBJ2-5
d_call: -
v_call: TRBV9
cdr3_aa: CASSESLGEGEETQYF
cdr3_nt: TGTGCCAGCAGCGAGTCTCTAGGAGAGGGGGAAGAGACCCAGTACTTC

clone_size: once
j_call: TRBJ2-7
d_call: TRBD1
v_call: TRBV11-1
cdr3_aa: CASSQDPGGLYEQYF
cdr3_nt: TGTGCCAGCAGCCAAGACCCAGGGGGTCTTTACGAGCAGTACTTC

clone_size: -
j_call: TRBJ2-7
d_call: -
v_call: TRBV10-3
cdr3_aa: CAISDLGGAAYEQYF
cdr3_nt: TGTGCCATCAGTGATCTCGGGGGCGCAGCCTACGAGCAGTACTTC

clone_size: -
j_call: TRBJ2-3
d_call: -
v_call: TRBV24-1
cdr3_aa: CATGVTGRGADTQYF
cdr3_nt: TGTGCCACCGGAGTGACGGGGCGGGGCGCAGATACGCAGTATTTT

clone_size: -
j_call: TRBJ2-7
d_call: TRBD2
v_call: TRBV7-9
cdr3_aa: CASSPPGLAGVGEQYF
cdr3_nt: TGTGCCAGCAGCCCCCCGGGACTAGCGGGAGTGGGGGAGCAGTACTTC

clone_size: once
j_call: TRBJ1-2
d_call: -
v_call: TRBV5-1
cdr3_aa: CASSLSHGPVYGYTF
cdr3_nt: TGCGCCAGCAGCTTGTCCCACGGGCCAGTCTATGGCTACACCTTC

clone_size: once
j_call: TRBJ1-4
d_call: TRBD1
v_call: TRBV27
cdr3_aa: CASSPRRTGFKEKLFF
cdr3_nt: TGTGCCAGCAGTCCCAGGCGGACAGGGTTTAAAGAAAAACTGTTTTTT

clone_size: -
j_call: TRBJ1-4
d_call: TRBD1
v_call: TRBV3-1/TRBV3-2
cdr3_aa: CASSQGQGFGVGEKLFF
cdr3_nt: TGTGCCAGCAGCCAGGGACAGGGATTCGGGGTTGGTGAAAAACTGTTTTTT

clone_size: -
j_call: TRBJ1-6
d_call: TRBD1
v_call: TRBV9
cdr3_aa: CASSVGQVGANSPLHF
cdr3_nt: TGTGCCAGCAGCGTCGGACAGGTCGGAGCAAATTCACCCCTCCACTTT

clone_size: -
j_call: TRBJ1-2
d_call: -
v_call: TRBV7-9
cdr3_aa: CASSLGQAPFYGYTF
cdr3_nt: TGTGCCAGCAGCCTTGGACAAGCTCCTTTCTATGGCTACACCTTC

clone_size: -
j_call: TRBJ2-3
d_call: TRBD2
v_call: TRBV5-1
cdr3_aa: CASSLASGKATDTQYF
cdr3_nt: TGCGCCAGCAGCTTAGCTAGCGGGAAGGCAACAGATACGCAGTATTTT

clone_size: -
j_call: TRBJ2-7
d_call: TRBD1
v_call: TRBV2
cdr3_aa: CASSGRTGKLGEQYF
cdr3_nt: TGTGCCAGCAGTGGACGGACAGGGAAGTTGGGCGAGCAGTACTTC

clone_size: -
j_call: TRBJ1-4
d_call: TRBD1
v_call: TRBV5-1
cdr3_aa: CASSWGQGAREKLFF
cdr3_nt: TGCGCCAGCAGCTGGGGACAGGGGGCACGCGAAAAACTGTTTTTT

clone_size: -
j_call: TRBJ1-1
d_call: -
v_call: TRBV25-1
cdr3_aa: CASSERASLGNTEAFF
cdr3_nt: TGTGCCAGCAGTGAACGGGCGAGTCTGGGGAACACTGAAGCTTTCTTT

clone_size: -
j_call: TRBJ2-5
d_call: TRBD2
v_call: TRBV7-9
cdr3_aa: CASSLTSGQETQYF
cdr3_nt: TGTGCCAGCAGCCTAACTAGCGGACAAGAGACCCAGTACTTC

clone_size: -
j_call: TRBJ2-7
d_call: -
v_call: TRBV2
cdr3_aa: CASRVDRGPTMQYF
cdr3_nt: TGTGCCAGCAGGGTAGACCGCGGCCCTACGATGCAGTACTTC

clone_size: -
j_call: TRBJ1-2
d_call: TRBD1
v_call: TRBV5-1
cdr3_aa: CASSLGQGEANYGYTF
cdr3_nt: TGCGCCAGCAGCTTGGGACAGGGGGAAGCTAACTATGGCTACACCTTC

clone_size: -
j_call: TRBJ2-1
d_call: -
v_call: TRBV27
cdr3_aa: CASRPGRSVYNEQFF
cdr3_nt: TGTGCCAGCAGGCCCGGGAGAAGCGTCTACAATGAGCAGTTCTTC

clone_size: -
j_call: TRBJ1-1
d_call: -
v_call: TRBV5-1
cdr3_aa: CASSFGGNTEAFF
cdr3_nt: TGCGCCAGCAGCTTTGGGGGGAACACTGAAGCTTTCTTT

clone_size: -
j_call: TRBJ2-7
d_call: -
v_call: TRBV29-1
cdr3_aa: CSVAGRNYYEQYF
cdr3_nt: TGCAGCGTCGCAGGACGGAATTACTACGAGCAGTACTTC

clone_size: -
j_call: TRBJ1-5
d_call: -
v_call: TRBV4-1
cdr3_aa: CASSQSGRVNQPQHF
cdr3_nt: TGCGCCAGCAGCCAATCCGGGAGGGTCAATCAGCCCCAGCATTTT